Listed here is a single T cell receptor beta chain. CDR1 is GTSNPN and CDR2 is SVGIG in the germline V gene (reference sequence). V dropped 4 bases and J dropped 0 bases, with 9 bases sitting between them. The CDR3 runs to 13 residues. This table comes from immunoSEQ multiplex PCR, and its TCRdb copy is limited to in-frame clones, with some not included. This sample has 290,000 or so clones, with about 89% found just once. These data come from a study of Ad26.COV2.S vaccination and SARS-CoV-2 variants. Study at large: In the study, Ad26.COV2.S was injected intramuscularly once, or twice 56 days apart.

Treatment reported: some 20 received Ad26.COV2.S at low or high dose, single or two shots; 5 received placebo; per-sample allocation not given. After the first vaccine or placebo injection, samples were drawn on day 63. This specimen was peripheral blood, taken in a trial of Ad26.COV2.S vaccine versus placebo. This TCR was sampled from a person between 18 and 65 years old who received the Ad26.COV2.S COVID-19 vaccine or a placebo. The V gene is TRBV30, the J gene TRBJ1-1; no definite D call. CDR3 nucleotide sequence: TGTGCCTGGACCCCGGAATTGAACACTGAAGCTTTCTTT. Translation: CAWTPELNTEAFF.